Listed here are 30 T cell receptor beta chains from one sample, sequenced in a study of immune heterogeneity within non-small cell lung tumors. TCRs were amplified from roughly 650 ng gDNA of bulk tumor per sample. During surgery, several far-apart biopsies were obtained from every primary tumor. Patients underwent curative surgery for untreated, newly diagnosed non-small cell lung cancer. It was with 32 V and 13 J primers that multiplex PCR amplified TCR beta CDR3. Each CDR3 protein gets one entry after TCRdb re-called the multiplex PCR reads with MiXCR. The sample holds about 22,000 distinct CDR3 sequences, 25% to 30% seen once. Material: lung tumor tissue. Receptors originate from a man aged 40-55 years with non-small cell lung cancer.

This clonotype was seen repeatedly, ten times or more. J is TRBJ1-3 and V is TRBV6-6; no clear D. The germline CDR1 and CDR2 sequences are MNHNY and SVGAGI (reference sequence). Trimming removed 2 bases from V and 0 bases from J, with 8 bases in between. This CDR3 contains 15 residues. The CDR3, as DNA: TGTGCCAGCAGTTACGGAGGGCCCTCTGGAAACACCATATATTTT. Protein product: CASSYGGPSGNTIYF.

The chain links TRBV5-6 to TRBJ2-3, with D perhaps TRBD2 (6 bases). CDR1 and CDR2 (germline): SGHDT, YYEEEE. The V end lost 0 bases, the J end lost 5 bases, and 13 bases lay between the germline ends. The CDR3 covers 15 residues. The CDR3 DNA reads TGTGCCAGCAGCTTGGTCGGGAGTGGGGGAGATACGCAGTATTTT. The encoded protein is CASSLVGSGGDTQYF.

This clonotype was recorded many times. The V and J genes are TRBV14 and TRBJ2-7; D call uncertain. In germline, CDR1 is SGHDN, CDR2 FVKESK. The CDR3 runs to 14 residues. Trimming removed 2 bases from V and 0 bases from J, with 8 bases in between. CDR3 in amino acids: CASSQSMSSYEQYF. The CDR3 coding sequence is TGTGCCAGCAGCCAAAGTATGAGCTCCTACGAGCAGTACTTC.

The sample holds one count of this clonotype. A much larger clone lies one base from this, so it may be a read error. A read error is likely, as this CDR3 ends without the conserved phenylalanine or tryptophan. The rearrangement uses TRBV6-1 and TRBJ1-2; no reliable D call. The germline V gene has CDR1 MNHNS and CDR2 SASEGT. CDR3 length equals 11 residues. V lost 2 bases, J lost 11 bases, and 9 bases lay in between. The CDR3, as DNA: TGTGCCAGCAGTGAAACAGTGCGGTACACCTAC. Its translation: CASSETVRYTY.

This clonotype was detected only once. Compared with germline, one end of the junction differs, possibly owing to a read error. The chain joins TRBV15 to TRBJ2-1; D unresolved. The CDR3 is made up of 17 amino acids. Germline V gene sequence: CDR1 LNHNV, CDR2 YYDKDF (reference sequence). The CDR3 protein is CANSRDPGRTSYNEQFF. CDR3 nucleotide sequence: TGTGCCAACAGCAGAGATCCGGGCCGAACCTCCTACAATGAGCAGTTCTTC.

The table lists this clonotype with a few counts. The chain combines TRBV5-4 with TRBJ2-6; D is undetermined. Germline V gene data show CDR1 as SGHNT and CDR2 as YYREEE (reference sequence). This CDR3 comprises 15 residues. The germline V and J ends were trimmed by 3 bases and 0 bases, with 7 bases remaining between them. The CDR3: CASSSFGSGANVLTF. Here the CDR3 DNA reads TGTGCCAGCAGCTCCTTCGGCTCTGGGGCCAACGTCCTGACTTTC.

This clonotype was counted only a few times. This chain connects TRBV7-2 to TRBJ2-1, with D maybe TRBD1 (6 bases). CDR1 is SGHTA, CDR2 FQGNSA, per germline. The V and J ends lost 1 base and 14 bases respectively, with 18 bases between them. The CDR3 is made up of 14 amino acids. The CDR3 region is CASSLGGDRDKKFF. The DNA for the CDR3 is TGTGCCAGCAGCTTAGGTGGGGACCGGGACAAGAAGTTCTTC.

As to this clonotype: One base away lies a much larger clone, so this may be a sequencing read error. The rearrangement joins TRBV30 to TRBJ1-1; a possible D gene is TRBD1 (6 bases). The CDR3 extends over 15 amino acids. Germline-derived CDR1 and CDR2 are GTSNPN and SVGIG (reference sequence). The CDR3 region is CAWTPGHTSGTEALF. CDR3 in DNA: TGTGCCTGGACCCCGGGACACACTTCGGGCACTGAAGCTTTATTT.

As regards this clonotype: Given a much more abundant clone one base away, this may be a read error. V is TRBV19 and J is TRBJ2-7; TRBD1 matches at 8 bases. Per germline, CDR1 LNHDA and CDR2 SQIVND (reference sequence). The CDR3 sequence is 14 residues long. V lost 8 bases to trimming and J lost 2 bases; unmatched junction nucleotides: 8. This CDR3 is CASSPADRAYEQYF. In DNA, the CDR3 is TGTGCCAGTTCCCCAGCGGACAGGGCCTACGAGCAGTACTTC.

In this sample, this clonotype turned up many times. CDR3 DNA: TGTGCCAGCAGACGGGGATTCGGGTACGAGCAGTACTTC. It codes for CASRRGFGYEQYF. The chain employs TRBV27 and TRBJ2-7, with D possibly being TRBD2 (5 bases). This CDR3 is 13 amino acids long. Germline-derived CDR1 and CDR2 are MNHEY and SMNVEV (reference sequence). V was cut by 6 bases and J by 4 bases, with 13 bases left in between.

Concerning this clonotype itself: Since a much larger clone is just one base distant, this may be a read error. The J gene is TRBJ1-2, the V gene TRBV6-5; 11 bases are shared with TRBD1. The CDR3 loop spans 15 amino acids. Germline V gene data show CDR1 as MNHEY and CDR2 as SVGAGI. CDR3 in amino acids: CTSSSPDRGQEGYTF. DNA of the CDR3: TGTACCAGCAGTTCCCCGGACAGGGGGCAAGAGGGCTACACCTTC.

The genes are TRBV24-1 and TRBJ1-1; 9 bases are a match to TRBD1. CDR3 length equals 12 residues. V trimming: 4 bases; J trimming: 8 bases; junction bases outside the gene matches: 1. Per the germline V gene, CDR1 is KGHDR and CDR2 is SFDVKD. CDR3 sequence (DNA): TGTGCCACCAGTGAGGGACAGGGAGAAGCTTTCTTT. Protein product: CATSEGQGEAFF.

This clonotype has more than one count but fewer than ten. Here the CDR3 reads CASSGRESNSPLHF. Written as DNA, the CDR3 is TGTGCCAGCAGTGGCAGGGAGTCCAATTCACCCCTCCACTTT. The V gene is TRBV25-1, the J gene TRBJ1-6; weak D call: TRBD1 (5 bases). This CDR3 comprises 14 residues. Germline-derived CDR1 and CDR2 are MGHDK and SYGVNS. V lost 4 bases, J lost 7 bases, and 11 bases lay in between. Variable domain in full (rest from reference TRBV25-1 and TRBJ1-6): EADIYQTPRYLVIGTGKKITLECSQTMGHDKMYWYQQDPGMELHLIHYSYGVNSTEKGDLSSESTVSRIRTEHFPLTLESARPSHTSQYLCASSGRESNSPLHFGNGTRLTVT.

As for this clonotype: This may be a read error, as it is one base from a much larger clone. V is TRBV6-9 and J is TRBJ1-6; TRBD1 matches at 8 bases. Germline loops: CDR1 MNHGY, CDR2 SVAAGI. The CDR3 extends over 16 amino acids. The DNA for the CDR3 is TGTGCCAGCAGTTACGCTATGACAGGGGTAAATTCACCCCTCAACTTT. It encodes CASSYAMTGVNSPLNF.

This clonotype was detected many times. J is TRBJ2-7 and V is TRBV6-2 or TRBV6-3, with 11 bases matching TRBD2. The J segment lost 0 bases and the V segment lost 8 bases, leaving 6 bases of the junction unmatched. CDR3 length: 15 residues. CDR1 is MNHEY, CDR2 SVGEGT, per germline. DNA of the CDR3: TGTGCCAGCGGGGGACTAGCGGAAAGCTCCTACGAGCAGTACTTC. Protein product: CASGGLAESSYEQYF.

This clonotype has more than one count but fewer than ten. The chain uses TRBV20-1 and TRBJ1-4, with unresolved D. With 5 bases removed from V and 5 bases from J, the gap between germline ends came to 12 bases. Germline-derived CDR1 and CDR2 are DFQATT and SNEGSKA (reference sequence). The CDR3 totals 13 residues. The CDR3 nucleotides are TGCAGTGCTGCGGGAGGTGTCAATGAAAAACTGTTTTTT. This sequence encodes CSAAGGVNEKLFF.

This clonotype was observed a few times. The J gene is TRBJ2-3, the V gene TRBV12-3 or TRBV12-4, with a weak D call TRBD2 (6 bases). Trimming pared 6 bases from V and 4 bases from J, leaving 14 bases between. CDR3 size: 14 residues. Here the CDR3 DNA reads TGTGCCAGCAGCTACTCCGGGGGTTCAGATACGCAGTATTTT. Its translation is CASSYSGGSDTQYF.

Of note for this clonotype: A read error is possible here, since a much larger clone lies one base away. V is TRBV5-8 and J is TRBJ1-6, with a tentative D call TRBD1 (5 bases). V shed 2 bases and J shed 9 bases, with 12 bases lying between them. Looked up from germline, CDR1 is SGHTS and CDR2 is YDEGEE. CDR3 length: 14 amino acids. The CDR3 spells CASSLWGSSSPLHF. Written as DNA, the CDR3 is TGTGCCAGCAGCTTATGGGGGTCTAGTTCACCCCTCCACTTT.

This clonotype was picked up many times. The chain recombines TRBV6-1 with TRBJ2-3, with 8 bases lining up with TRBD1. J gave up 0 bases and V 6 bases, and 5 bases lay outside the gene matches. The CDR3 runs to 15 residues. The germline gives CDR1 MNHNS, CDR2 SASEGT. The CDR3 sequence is CASSSRGRSTDTQYF. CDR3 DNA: TGTGCCAGCAGCTCCAGGGGGCGCAGCACAGATACGCAGTATTTT.

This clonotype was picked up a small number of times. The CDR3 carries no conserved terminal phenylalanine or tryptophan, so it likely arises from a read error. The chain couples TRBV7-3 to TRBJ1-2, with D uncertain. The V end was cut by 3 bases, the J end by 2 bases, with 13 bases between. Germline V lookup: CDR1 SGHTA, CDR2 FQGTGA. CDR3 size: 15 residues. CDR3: CASSFGQLWNYGYTL. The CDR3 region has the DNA TGTGCCAGCAGCTTCGGGCAGTTATGGAACTATGGCTACACCCTC.

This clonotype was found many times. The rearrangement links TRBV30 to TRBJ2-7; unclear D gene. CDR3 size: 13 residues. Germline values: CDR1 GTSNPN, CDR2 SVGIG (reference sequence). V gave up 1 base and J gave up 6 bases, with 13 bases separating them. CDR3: CAWSDRWASEQYF. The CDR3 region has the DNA TGTGCCTGGAGTGACCGGTGGGCTAGCGAGCAGTACTTC. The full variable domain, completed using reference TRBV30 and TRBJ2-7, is SQTIHQWPATLVQPVGSPLSLECTVEGTSNPNLYWYRQAAGRGLQLLFYSVGIGQISSEVPQNLSASRPQDRQFILSSKKLLLSDSGFYLCAWSDRWASEQYFGPGTRLTVT.

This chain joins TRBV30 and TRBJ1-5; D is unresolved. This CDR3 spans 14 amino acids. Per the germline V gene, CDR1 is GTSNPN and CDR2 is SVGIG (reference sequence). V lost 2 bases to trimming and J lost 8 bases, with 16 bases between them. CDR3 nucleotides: TGTGCCTGGAGTACCCCGGGAGGGTTAAAGCCCCAGCATTTT. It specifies CAWSTPGGLKPQHF.

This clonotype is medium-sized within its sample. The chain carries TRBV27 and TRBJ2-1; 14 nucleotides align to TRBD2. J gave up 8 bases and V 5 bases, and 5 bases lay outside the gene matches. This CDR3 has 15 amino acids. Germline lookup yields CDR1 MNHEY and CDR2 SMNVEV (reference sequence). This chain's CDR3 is CASSQGLAGVYEQFF. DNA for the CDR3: TGTGCCAGCAGTCAGGGACTAGCGGGAGTTTATGAGCAGTTCTTC.

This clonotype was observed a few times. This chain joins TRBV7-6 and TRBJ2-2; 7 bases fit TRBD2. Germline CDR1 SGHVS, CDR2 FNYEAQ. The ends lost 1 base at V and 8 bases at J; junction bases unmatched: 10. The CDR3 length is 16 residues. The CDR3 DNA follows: TGTGCCAGCAGCTTAGGGCCGAGCGGGACGGGTGGGGAGCTGTTTTTT. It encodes CASSLGPSGTGGELFF.

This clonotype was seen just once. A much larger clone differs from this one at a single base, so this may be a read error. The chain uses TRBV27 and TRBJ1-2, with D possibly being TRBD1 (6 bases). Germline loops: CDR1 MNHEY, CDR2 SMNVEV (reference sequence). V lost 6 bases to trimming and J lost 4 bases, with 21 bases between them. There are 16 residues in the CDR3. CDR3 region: CASRPVWAQGSYGYTF. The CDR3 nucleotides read TGTGCCAGCAGGCCGGTCTGGGCCCAGGGGAGCTATGGCTACACCTTC.

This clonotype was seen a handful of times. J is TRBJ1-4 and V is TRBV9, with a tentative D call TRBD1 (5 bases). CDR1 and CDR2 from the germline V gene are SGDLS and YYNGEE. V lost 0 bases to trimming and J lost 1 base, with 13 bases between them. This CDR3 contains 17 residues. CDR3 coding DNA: TGTGCCAGCAGCGTAGGGGGGGGACGGTTAACTAATGAAAAACTGTTTTTT. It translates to CASSVGGGRLTNEKLFF. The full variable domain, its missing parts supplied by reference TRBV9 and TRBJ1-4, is DSGVTQTPKHLITATGQRVTLRCSPRSGDLSVYWYQQSLDQGLQFLIQYYNGEERAKGNILERFSAQQFPDLHSELNLSSLELGDSALYFCASSVGGGRLTNEKLFFGSGTQLSVL.

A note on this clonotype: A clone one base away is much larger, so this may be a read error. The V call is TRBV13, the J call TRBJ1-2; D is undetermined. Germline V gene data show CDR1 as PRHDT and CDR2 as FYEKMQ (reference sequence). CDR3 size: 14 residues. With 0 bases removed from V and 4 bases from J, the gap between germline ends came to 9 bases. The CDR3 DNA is TGTGCCAGCAGCTTAGGGGGAGCCCCCTATGGCTACACCTTC. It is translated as CASSLGGAPYGYTF.

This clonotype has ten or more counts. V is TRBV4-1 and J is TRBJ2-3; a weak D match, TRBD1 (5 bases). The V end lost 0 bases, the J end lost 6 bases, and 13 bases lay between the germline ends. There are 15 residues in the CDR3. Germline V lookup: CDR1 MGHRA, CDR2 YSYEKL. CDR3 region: CASSQEARGRDTQYF. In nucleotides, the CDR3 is TGCGCCAGCAGCCAAGAAGCTAGGGGTAGGGATACGCAGTATTTT.

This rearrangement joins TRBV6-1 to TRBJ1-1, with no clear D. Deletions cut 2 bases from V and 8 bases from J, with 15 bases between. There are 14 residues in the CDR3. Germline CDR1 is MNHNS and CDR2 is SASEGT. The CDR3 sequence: CASSERSEGGEAFF. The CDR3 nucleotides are TGTGCCAGCAGTGAAAGATCGGAGGGCGGCGAAGCTTTCTTT.

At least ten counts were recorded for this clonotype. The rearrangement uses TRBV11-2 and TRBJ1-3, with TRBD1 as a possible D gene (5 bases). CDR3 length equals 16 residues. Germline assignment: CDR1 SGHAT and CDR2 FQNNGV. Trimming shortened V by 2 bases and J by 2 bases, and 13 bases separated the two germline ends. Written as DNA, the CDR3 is TGTGCCAGCAGCTTATCGGATCGGGGCACTGGAAACACCATATATTTT. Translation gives CASSLSDRGTGNTIYF.